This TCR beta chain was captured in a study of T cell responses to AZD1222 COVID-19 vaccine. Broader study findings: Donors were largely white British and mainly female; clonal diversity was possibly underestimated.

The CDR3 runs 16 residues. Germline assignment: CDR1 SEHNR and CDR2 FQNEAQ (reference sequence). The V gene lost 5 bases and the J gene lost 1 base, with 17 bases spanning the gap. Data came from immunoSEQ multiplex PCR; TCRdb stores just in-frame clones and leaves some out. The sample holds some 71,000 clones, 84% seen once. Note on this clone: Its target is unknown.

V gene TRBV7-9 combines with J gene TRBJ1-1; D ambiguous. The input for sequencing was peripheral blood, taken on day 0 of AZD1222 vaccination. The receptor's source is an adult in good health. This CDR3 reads CASSTGSVGKNTEAFF. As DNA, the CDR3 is TGTGCCAGCAGCACCGGGTCTGTAGGAAAGAACACTGAAGCTTTCTTT.